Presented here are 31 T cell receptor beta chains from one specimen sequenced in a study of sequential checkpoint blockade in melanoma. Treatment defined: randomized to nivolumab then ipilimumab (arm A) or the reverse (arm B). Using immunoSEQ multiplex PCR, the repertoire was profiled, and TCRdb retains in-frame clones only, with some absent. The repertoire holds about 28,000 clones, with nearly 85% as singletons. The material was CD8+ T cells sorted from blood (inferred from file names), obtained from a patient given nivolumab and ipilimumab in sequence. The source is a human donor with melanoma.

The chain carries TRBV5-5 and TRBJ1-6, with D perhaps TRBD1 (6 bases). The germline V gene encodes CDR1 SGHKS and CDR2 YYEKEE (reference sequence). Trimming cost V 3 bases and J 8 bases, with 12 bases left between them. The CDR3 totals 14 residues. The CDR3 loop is CASSSLTGYSPLHF. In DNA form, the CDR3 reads TGTGCCAGCAGCTCGCTGACAGGATATTCACCCCTCCACTTT. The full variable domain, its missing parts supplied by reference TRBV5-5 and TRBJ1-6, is DAGVTQSPTHLIKTRGQQVTLRCSPISGHKSVSWYQQVLGQGPQFIFQYYEKEERGRGNFPDRFSARQFPNYSSELNVNALLLGDSALYLCASSSLTGYSPLHFGNGTRLTVT.

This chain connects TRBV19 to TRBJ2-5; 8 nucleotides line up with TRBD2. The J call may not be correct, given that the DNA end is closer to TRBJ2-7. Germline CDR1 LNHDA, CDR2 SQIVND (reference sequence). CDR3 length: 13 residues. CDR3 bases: TGTGCCAGTAGTCCCGGGAGGGGGAACGAGCAGTACTTC. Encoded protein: CASSPGRGNEQYF.

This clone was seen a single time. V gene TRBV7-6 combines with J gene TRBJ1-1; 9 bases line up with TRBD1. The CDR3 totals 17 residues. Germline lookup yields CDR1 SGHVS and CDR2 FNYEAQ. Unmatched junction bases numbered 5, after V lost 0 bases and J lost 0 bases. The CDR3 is CASSLATGGFMNTEAFF. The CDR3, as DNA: TGTGCCAGCAGCTTAGCTACAGGGGGCTTCATGAACACTGAAGCTTTCTTT.

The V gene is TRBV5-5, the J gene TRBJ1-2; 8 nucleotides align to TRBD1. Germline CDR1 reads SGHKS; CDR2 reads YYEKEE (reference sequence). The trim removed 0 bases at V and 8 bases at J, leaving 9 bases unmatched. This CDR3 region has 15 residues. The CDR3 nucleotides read TGTGCCAGCAGCTTGGAAGGGCAGGGGGCGTTGGGCTACACCTTC. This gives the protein CASSLEGQGALGYTF.

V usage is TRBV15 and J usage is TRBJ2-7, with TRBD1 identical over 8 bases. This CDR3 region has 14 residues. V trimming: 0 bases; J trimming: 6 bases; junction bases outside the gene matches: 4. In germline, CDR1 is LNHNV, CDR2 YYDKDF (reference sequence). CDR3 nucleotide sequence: TGTGCCACCAGCAGAGACAGGGGGCTCAGCGAGCAGTACTTC. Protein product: CATSRDRGLSEQYF.

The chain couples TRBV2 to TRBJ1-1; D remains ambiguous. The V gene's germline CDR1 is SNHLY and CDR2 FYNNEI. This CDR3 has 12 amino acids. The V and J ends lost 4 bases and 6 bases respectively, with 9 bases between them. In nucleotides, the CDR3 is TGTGCCAGCAGTGTTTCGGTCGCTGAAGCTTTCTTT. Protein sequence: CASSVSVAEAFF.

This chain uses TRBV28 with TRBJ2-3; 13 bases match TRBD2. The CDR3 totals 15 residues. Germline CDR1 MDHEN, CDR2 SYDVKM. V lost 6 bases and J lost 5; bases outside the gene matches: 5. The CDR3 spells CASSYGLAGEDTQYF. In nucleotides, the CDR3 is TGTGCCAGCAGCTACGGACTAGCGGGAGAAGATACGCAGTATTTT.

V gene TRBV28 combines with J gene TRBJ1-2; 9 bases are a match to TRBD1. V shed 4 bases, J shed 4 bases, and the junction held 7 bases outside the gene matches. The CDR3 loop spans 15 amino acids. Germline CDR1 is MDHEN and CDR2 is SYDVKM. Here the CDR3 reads CASSSGTGPPYGYTF. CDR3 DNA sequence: TGTGCCAGCAGTTCCGGGACAGGGCCCCCCTATGGCTACACCTTC.

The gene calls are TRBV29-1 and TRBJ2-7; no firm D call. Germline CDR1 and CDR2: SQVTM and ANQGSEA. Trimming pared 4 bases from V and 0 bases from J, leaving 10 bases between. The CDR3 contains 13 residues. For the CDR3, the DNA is TGCAGCGTTGTTACACGAAGCTCCTACGAGCAGTACTTC. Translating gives CSVVTRSSYEQYF.

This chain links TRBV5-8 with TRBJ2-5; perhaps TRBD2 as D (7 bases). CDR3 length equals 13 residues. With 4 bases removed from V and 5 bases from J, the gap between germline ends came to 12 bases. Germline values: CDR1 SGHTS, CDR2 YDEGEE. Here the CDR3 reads CASSLTGGETQYF. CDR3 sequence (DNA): TGTGCCAGCAGCCTCACGGGGGGCGAGACCCAGTACTTC.

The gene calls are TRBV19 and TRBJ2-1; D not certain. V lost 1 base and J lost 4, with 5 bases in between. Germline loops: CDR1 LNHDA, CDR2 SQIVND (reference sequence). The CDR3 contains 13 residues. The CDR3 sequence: CASSIALYNEQFF. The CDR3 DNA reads TGTGCCAGTAGTATAGCCCTTTACAATGAGCAGTTCTTC.

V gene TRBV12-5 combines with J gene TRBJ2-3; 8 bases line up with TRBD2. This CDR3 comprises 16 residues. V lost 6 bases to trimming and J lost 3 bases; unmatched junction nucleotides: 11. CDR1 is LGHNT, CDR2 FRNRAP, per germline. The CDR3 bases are TGTGCTAGTGGGGGCCTCGGGGGGGCCTTAACAGATACGCAGTATTTT. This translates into CASGGLGGALTDTQYF.

The CDR3 reads CASSSGRGSEAFF. The CDR3 nucleotides read TGTGCCAGTAGTAGCGGCAGGGGGTCTGAAGCTTTCTTT. The gene calls are TRBV19 and TRBJ1-1, with TRBD1 matching 7 bases. CDR1 and CDR2 from the germline V gene are LNHDA and SQIVND (reference sequence). The CDR3 consists of 13 residues. The V and J ends lost 4 bases and 6 bases, in that order; junction bases with no gene match: 5.

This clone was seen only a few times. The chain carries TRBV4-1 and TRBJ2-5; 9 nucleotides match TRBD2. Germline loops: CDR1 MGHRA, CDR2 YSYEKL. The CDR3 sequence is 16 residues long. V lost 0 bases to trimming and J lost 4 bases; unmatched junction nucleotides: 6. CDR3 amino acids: CASSQDPAGGGETQYF. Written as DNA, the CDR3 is TGCGCCAGCAGCCAAGATCCAGCGGGAGGAGGAGAGACCCAGTACTTC.

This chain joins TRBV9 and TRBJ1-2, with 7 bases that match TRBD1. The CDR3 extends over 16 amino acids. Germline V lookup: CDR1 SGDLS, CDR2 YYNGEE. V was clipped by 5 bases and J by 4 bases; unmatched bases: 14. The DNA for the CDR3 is TGTGCCAGCAGTGGGGTCGGCAGGGGGGAAGGCTATGGCTACACCTTC. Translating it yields CASSGVGRGEGYGYTF. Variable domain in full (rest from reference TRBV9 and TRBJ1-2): DSGVTQTPKHLITATGQRVTLRCSPRSGDLSVYWYQQSLDQGLQFLIQYYNGEERAKGNILERFSAQQFPDLHSELNLSSLELGDSALYFCASSGVGRGEGYGYTFGSGTRLTVV.

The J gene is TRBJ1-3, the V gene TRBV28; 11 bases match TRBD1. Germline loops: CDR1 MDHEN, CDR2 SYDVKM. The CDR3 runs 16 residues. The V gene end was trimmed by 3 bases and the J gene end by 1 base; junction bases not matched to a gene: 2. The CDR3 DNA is TGTGCCAGCAGTTTGGGACAGGGGGGGTCTGGAAACACCATATATTTT. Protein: CASSLGQGGSGNTIYF.

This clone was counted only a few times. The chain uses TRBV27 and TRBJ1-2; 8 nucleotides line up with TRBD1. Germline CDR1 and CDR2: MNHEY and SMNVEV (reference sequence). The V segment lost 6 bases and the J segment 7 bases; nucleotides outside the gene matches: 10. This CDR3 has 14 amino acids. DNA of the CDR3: TGTGCCAGCAGCCGGGACAGGCGGAAGGCTGGCTACACCTTC. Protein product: CASSRDRRKAGYTF.

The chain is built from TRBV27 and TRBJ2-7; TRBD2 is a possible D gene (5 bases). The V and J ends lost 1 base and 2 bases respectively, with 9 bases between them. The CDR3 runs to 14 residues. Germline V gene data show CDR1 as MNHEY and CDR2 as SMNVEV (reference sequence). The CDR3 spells CASSLFLAAYEQYF. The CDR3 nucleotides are TGTGCCAGCAGTTTATTCCTAGCAGCCTACGAGCAGTACTTC.

CDR3 nucleotide sequence: TGTGCCAGCAGCCCCACGGCGGGGGGCGTCTATGGCTACACCTTC. It encodes CASSPTAGGVYGYTF. This chain links TRBV5-4 with TRBJ1-2, with D maybe TRBD1 (6 bases). Germline CDR1 reads SGHNT; CDR2 reads YYREEE (reference sequence). V was shortened by 4 bases and J by 4 bases, with 17 bases between the two germline ends. This CDR3 contains 15 residues.

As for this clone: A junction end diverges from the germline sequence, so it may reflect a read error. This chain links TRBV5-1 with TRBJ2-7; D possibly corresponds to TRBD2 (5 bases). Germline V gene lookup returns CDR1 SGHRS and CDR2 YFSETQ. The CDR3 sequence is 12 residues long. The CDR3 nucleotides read TGCGTCAGCAGCCCCCCGGGGTACGAGCAGTACTTC. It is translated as CVSSPPGYEQYF. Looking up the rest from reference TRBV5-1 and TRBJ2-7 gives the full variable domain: KAGVTQTPRYLIKTRGQQVTLSCSPISGHRSVSWYQQTPGQGLQFLFEYFSETQRNKGNFPGRFSGRQFSNSRSEMNVSTLELGDSALYLCVSSPPGYEQYFGPGTRLTVT.

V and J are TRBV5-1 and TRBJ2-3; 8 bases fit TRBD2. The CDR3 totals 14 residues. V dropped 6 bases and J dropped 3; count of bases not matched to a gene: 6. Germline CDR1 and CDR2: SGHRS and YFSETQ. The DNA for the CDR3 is TGCGCCAGCAAGAGAATAGCGGGGACAGATACGCAGTATTTT. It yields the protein CASKRIAGTDTQYF.

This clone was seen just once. CDR3 coding DNA: TGTGCCAGCAGATCAGAAGGACAGGAGATGACCGGGGAGCTGTTTTTT. As protein: CASRSEGQEMTGELFF. The rearrangement joins TRBV7-9 to TRBJ2-2; 7 positions match TRBD1. From germline, CDR1 is SEHNR and CDR2 FQNEAQ (reference sequence). The V gene end was trimmed by 6 bases and the J gene end by 5 bases; junction bases not matched to a gene: 12. The CDR3 length is 16 residues.

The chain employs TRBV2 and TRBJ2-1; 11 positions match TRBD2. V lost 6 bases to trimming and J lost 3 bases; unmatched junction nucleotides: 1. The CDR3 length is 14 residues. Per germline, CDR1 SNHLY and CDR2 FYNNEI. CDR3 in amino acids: CASRTSGIYNEQFF. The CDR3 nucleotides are TGTGCCAGCAGGACTAGCGGGATCTACAATGAGCAGTTCTTC.

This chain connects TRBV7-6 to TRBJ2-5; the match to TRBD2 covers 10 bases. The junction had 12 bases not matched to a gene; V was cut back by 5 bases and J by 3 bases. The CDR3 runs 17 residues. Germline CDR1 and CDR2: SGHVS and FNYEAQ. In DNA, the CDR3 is TGTGCCAGCAGCGGCGGGGTGCTAGCGGGAGTGAAAGAGACCCAGTACTTC. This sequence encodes CASSGGVLAGVKETQYF.

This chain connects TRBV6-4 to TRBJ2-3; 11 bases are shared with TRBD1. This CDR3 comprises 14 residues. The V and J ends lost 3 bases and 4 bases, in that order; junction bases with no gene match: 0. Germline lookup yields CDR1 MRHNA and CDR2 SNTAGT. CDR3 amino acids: CASSEGQGADTQYF. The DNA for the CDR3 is TGTGCCAGCAGTGAGGGACAGGGGGCAGATACGCAGTATTTT.

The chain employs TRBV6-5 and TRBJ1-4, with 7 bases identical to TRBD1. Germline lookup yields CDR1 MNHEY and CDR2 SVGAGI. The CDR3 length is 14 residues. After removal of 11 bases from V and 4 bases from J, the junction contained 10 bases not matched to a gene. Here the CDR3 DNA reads TGTGCCTCACGAGGGGGCGCGGGTAATGAAAAACTGTTTTTT. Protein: CASRGGAGNEKLFF.

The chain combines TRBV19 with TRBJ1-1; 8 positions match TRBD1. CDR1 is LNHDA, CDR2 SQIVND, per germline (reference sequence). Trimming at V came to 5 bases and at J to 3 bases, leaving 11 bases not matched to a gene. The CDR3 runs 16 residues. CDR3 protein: CASSPWTGLFYTEAFF. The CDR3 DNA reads TGTGCCAGTAGTCCGTGGACAGGGCTCTTTTACACTGAAGCTTTCTTT.

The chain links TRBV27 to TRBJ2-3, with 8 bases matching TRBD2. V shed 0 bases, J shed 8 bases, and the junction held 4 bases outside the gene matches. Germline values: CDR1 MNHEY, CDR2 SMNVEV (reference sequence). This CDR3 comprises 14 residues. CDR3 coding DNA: TGTGCCAGCAGTTTATCAGCGGGAGCGAGTACGCAGTATTTT. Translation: CASSLSAGASTQYF.

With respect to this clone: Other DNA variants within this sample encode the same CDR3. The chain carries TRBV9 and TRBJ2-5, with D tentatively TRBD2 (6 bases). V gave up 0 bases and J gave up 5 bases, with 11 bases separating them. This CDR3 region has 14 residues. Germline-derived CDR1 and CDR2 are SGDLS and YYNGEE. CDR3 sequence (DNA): TGTGCCAGCAGCGTAGGGGGGGTTGATGAGACCCAGTACTTC. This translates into CASSVGGVDETQYF.

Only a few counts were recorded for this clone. The CDR3 protein is CASTQTEDSGNTIYF. The CDR3 DNA is TGTGCCAGTACTCAAACAGAAGACTCTGGAAACACCATATATTTT. The gene calls are TRBV19 and TRBJ1-3; D is unresolved. The germline V gene has CDR1 LNHDA and CDR2 SQIVND (reference sequence). The CDR3 length is 15 residues. The ends were cut back, 7 bases at V and 0 bases at J, with 13 bases in the middle.

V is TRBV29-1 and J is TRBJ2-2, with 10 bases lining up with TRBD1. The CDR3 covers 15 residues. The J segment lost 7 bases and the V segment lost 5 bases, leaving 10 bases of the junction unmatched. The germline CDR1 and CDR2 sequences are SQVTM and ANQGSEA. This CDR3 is CSVPRGQGGGGELFF. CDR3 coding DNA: TGCAGCGTTCCTAGAGGACAGGGGGGAGGCGGGGAGCTGTTTTTT.